This T cell receptor (beta chain) appears in the sequencing data of a study of low-dose radiotherapy and immunotherapy resistance in tumors. Across the study: Given every two weeks, intravenous cyclophosphamide 200 mg/m2 preceded radiation and immunotherapy by one day.

First-strand cDNA used TRAV- and TRBV-specific primers, covering alpha and beta chains. Amplification of TCRs used a constant-region primer and V-primer adapter for roughly 20 PCR cycles. TCRdb recomputed calls from the reads with MiXCR, one row per CDR3 protein. This sample has 100,000 or so distinct CDR3 sequences, with 9.4% found just once. Time point: before trial treatment. As their treatment, donors received nivolumab, ipilimumab, aspirin, low-dose cyclophosphamide and low-dose radiotherapy. Qualifying patients carried advanced solid tumors devoid of tumor-infiltrating lymphocytes. This clonotype was observed many times. The length of the CDR3 is 15 residues. Trimming left V 4 bases short and J 3 bases short, with 16 bases between. Germline V gives CDR1 MNHEY, CDR2 SVGEGT.

The TCR was taken from a male donor with prostate cancer. The V call is TRBV6-2 or TRBV6-3, the J call TRBJ2-7; weak D call: TRBD2 (6 bases). Material: PBMCs, obtained before treatment. The CDR3 spells CASSLGGAGNYEQYF. As DNA, the CDR3 is TGTGCCAGCAGTTTAGGAGGGGCTGGAAACTACGAGCAGTACTTC.